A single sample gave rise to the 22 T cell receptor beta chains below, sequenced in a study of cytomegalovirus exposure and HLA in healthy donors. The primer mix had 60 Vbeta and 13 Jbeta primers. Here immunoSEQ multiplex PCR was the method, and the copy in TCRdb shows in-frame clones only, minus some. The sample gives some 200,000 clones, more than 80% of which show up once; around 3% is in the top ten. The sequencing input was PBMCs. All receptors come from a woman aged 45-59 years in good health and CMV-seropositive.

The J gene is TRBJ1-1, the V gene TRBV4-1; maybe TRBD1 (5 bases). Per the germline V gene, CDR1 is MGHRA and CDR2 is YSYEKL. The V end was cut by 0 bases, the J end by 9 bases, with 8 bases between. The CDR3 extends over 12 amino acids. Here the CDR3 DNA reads TGCGCCAGCAGCCAAGATAACAGGAAAGCTTTCTTT. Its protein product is CASSQDNRKAFF.

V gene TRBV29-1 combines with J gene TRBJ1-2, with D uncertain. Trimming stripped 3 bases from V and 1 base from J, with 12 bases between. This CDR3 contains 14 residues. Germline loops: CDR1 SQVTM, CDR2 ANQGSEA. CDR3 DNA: TGCAGCGTTGACGGGATAAATCTTAACTATGGCTACACCTTC. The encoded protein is CSVDGINLNYGYTF.

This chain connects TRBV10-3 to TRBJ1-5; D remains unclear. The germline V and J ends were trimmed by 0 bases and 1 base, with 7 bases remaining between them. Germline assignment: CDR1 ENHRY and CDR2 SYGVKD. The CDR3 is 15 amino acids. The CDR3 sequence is CAISESDTSNQPQHF. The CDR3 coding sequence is TGTGCCATCAGTGAGTCTGACACCAGCAATCAGCCCCAGCATTTT.

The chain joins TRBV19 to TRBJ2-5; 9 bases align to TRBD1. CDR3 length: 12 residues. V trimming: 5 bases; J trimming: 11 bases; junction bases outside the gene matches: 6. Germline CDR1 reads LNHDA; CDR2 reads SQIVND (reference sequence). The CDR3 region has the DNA TGTGCCAGTAGTTACAGGACAGGGGAACAGTACTTC. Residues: CASSYRTGEQYF.

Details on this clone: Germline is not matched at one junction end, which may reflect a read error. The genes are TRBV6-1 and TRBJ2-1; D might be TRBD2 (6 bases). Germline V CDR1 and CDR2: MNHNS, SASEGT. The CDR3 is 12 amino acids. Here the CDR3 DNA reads TGTGCCAGCAGTGAACCGGGGACTCCCCGAATCTTC. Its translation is CASSEPGTPRIF.

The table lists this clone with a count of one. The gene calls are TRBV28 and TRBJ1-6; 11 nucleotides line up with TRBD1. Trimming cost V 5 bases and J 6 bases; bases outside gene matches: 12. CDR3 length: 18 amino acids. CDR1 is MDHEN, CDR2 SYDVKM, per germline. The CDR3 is CASSVLLLDRGRNSPLHF. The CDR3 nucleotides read TGTGCCAGCAGTGTATTGTTACTGGACAGGGGGCGTAATTCACCCCTCCACTTT.

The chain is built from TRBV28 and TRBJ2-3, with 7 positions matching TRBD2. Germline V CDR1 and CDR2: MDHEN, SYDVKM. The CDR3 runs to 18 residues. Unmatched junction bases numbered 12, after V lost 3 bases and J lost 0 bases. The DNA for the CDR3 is TGTGCCAGCAGTTTCTTCGGGGAAAGCGGGGCTAGCACAGATACGCAGTATTTT. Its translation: CASSFFGESGASTDTQYF.

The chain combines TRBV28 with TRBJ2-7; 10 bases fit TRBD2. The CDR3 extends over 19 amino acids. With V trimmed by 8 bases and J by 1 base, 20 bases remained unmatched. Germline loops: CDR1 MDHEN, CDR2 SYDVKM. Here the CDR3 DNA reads TGTGCCAGCCAGCGGGATAGGCTAGCGGGGGCCCTCGGGTCCTACGAGCAGTACTTC. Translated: CASQRDRLAGALGSYEQYF.

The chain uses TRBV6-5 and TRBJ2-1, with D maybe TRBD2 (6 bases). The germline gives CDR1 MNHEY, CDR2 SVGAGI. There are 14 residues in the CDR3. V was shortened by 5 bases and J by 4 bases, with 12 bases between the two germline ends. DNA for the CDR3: TGTGCCAGCAGTCCTTGGGCGGGGTACAATGAGCAGTTCTTC. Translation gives CASSPWAGYNEQFF.

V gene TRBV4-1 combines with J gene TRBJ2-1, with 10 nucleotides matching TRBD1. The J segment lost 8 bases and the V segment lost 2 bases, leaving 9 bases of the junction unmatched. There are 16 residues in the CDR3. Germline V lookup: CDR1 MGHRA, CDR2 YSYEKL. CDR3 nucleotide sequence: TGCGCCAGCAGCCAACCCCTCGGGACAGGGGTCGATGAGCAGTTCTTC. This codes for CASSQPLGTGVDEQFF.

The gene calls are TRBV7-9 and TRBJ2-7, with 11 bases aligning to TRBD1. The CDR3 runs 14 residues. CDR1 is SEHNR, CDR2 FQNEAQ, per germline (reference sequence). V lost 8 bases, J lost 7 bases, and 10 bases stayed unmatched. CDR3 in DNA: TGTGCCAGCGAACTAGGGACAGGGGGGTTGGAGCAGTACTTC. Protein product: CASELGTGGLEQYF.

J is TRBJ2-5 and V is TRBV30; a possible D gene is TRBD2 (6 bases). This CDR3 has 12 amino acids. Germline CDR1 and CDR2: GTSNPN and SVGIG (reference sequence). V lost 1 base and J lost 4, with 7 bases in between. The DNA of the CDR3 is TGTGCCTGGAGTGCCGGGGGAGAGACCCAGTACTTC. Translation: CAWSAGGETQYF. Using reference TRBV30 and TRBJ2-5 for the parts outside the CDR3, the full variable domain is SQTIHQWPATLVQPVGSPLSLECTVEGTSNPNLYWYRQAAGRGLQLLFYSVGIGQISSEVPQNLSASRPQDRQFILSSKKLLLSDSGFYLCAWSAGGETQYFGPGTRLLVL.

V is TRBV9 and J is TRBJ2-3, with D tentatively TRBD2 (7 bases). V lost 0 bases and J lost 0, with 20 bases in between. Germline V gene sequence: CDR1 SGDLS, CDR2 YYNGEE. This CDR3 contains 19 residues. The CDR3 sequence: CASSVEGRGGTPSTDTQYF. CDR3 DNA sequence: TGTGCCAGCAGCGTAGAGGGAAGGGGGGGCACGCCCAGCACAGATACGCAGTATTTT. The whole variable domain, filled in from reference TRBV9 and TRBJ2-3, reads DSGVTQTPKHLITATGQRVTLRCSPRSGDLSVYWYQQSLDQGLQFLIQYYNGEERAKGNILERFSAQQFPDLHSELNLSSLELGDSALYFCASSVEGRGGTPSTDTQYFGPGTRLTVL.

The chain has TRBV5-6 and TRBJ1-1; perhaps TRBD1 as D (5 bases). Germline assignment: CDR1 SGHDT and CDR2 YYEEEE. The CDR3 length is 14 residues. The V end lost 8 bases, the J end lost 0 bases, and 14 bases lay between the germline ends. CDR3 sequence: CASKRGLMNTEAFF. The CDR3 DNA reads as TGTGCCAGTAAAAGGGGACTCATGAACACTGAAGCTTTCTTT.

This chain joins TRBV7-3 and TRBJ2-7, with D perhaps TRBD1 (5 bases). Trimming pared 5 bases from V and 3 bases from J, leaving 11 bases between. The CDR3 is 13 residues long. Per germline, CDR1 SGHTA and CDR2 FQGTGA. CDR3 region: CASSPQGGYEQYF. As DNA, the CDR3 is TGTGCCAGCAGCCCGCAGGGTGGCTACGAGCAGTACTTC.

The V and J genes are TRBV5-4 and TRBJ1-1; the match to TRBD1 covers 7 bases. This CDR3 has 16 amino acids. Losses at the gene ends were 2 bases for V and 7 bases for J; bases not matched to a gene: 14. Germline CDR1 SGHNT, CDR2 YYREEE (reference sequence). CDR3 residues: CASSFPRPGQTIEAFF. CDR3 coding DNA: TGTGCCAGCAGCTTCCCCCGCCCGGGACAGACTATTGAAGCTTTCTTT.

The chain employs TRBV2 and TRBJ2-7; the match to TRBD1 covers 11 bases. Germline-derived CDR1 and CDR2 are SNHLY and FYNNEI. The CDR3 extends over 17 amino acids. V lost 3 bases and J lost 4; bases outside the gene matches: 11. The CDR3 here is CASSDKRRTGGTYEQYF. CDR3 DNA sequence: TGTGCCAGCAGTGACAAGCGCAGGACAGGGGGCACTTACGAGCAGTACTTC.

Here the CDR3 DNA reads TGTGCCAGCAGCCCGCGAGGTGGCTACACCTTC. Translated: CASSPRGGYTF. The J gene is TRBJ1-2, the V gene TRBV7-9; D is unclear. The CDR3 totals 11 residues. The V and J ends lost 5 bases and 7 bases respectively, with 8 bases between them. CDR1 SEHNR and CDR2 FQNEAQ come from the germline V gene (reference sequence).

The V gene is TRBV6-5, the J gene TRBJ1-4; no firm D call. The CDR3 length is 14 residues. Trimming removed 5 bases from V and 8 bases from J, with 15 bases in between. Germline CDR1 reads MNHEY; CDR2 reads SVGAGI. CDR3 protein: CASSERPVEEKLFF. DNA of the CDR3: TGTGCCAGCAGTGAGCGCCCGGTGGAGGAAAAACTGTTTTTT.

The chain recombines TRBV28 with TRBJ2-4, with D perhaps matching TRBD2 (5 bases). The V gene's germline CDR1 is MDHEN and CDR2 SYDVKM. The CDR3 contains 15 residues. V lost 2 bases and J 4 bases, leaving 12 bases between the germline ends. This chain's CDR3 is CASSLQRAAKNIQYF. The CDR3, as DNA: TGTGCCAGCAGTTTACAGAGGGCAGCAAAAAACATTCAGTACTTC.

For the CDR3, the DNA is TGCAGCGCCGGCGACAGTCGTGCCTACGAGCAGTACTTC. Its translation is CSAGDSRAYEQYF. V gene TRBV29-1 combines with J gene TRBJ2-7, with D maybe TRBD1 (5 bases). Looked up from germline, CDR1 is SQVTM and CDR2 is ANQGSEA. V lost 7 bases, J lost 2 bases, and 15 bases lay in between. The CDR3 totals 13 residues.

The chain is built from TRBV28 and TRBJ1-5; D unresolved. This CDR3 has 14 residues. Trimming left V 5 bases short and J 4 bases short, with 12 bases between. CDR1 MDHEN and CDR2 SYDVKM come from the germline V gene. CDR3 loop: CASSPRSGNQPQHF. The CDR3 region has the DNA TGTGCCAGCAGTCCCCGGTCAGGAAATCAGCCCCAGCATTTT.